The rows below give T cell receptor beta chains drawn from one sample of a study of blood T cell repertoires in COVID-19. Repertoires were generated with immunoSEQ multiplex PCR, while TCRdb's copy carries only in-frame clones and drops some. This table holds 130,000 or so clones, about 86% found once. The specimen was peripheral blood. Receptor source: a woman in her fifties or sixties who had recovered from COVID-19. The CDR3 runs from the conserved cysteine through the conserved F or W. The D gene is left open where the match is weak. Some rows mark clone size as missing; the rest say once, few, many or name a class of expanded clone.

D,J,size,V,CDR3,DNA
.,TRBJ1-1,.,TRBV3-1/TRBV3-2,CASSPNREGVEAFF,TGTGCCAGCAGCCCTAACAGGGAAGGGGTAGAAGCTTTCTTT
.,TRBJ1-1,few,TRBV6-1,CASSEMVTGNTEAFF,TGTGCCAGCAGTGAAATGGTAACGGGAAACACTGAAGCTTTCTTT
.,TRBJ1-2,.,TRBV19,CASSHPGGGRLGGYTF,TGTGCCAGTAGTCACCCGGGCGGAGGCCGTTTGGGTGGCTACACCTTC
TRBD1,TRBJ2-3,once,TRBV29-1,CSVETGGTDTQYF,TGCAGCGTTGAAACAGGGGGCACAGATACGCAGTATTTT
TRBD1,TRBJ1-2,.,TRBV27,CASSELGGADYGYTF,TGTGCCAGCAGTGAGCTAGGGGGCGCGGACTATGGCTACACCTTC
.,TRBJ1-2,.,TRBV30,CAWSRQAEVYGYTF,TGTGCCTGGAGTCGACAGGCGGAGGTCTATGGCTACACCTTC
.,TRBJ2-2,.,TRBV5-1,CASSKTGSNTGELFF,TGCGCCAGCAGCAAAACGGGGAGTAACACCGGGGAGCTGTTTTTT
.,TRBJ2-1,.,TRBV19,CASSPLQVTMGHEQFF,TGTGCCAGTAGCCCACTTCAGGTCACGATGGGGCATGAGCAGTTCTTC
TRBD1,TRBJ1-4,few,TRBV19,CASSRQGSAFNEKLFF,TGTGCCAGTAGCAGACAGGGGTCGGCTTTTAATGAAAAACTGTTTTTT
.,TRBJ2-7,.,TRBV21-1,CASSTPRQGEMGEQYF,TGTGCCAGCAGCACACCGAGACAGGGGGAAATGGGCGAGCAGTACTTC
.,TRBJ2-4,.,TRBV21-1,CASITHQGFKNIQYF,TGTGCCAGCATCACCCATCAGGGGTTCAAAAACATTCAGTACTTC
.,TRBJ2-5,.,TRBV30,CAWVRGVTQYF,TGTGCCTGGGTGCGGGGAGTGACCCAGTACTTC
.,TRBJ1-3,.,TRBV4-1,CASSPPLGGDGNTIYF,TGCGCCAGCAGCCCCCCTCTAGGGGGAGACGGAAACACCATATATTTT
.,TRBJ2-5,.,TRBV10-3,CAISEAGKETQYF,TGTGCCATCAGTGAGGCAGGCAAAGAGACCCAGTACTTC
.,TRBJ2-1,.,TRBV7-9,CASSTAHLLNEQFF,TGTGCCAGCAGCACCGCCCACTTGTTGAATGAGCAGTTCTTC
TRBD2,TRBJ2-3,.,TRBV19,CASSRGTSSTDTQYF,TGTGCCAGTAGCCGGGGGACTAGCAGCACAGATACGCAGTATTTT
.,TRBJ1-2,once,TRBV5-6,CASSFQYYGYTF,TGTGCCAGCAGCTTTCAATACTATGGCTACACCTTC
.,TRBJ2-3,.,TRBV6-5,CASKKTTSDTQYF,TGTGCCAGCAAAAAAACTACGTCAGATACGCAGTATTTT
.,TRBJ1-2,few,TRBV2,CASQPRQLDYGYTF,TGTGCCAGCCAGCCCAGACAGCTTGACTATGGCTACACCTTC
TRBD1,TRBJ1-5,few,TRBV2,CASGGQSNQPQHF,TGTGCCAGCGGGGGACAGAGCAATCAGCCCCAGCATTTT
.,TRBJ1-1,.,TRBV4-1,CASSQFGPGREAFF,TGCGCCAGCAGCCAATTTGGGCCAGGTCGAGAAGCTTTCTTT
.,TRBJ1-1,.,TRBV5-1,CASSFQREMNTEAFF,TGCGCCAGCAGCTTTCAACGAGAAATGAACACTGAAGCTTTCTTT
.,TRBJ2-1,few,TRBV7-9,CASSLIRDSKSSYNEQFF,TGTGCCAGCAGCTTAATTAGGGACTCGAAAAGCTCCTACAATGAGCAGTTCTTC
TRBD2,TRBJ2-3,few,TRBV5-4,CASSTTSRTTDTQYF,TGTGCCAGCAGCACGACTAGCCGGACGACAGATACGCAGTATTTT